Listed below are T cell receptor beta chains from one sample, sequenced in a study of CD8 T cells in ankylosing spondylitis. TCRdb re-analysed the 5' RACE reads in MiXCR, keeping a single row per CDR3 protein. Seen here are 250,000 to 350,000 distinct CDR3 sequences, roughly 20% observed once, and the top ten hold roughly 8.3%. The material sequenced was blood, either unsorted or a sorted T cell fraction (not recorded which). The receptors were gathered from a male donor with ankylosing spondylitis or in good health (not recorded which). Each CDR3 is given with its conserved first and last residue.

v_gene	j_gene	CDR3aa
TRBV20-1	TRBJ2-1	CSQQRDNEQFF
TRBV12-3/TRBV12-4	TRBJ1-1	CASSLTGSGTEAFF
TRBV28	TRBJ1-2	CASSSGPYGYTF
TRBV9	TRBJ2-1	CASSVIADYNEQFF
TRBV20-1	TRBJ2-3	CSASWGDTQYF
TRBV9	TRBJ2-5	CASSAQGSETQYF
TRBV20-1	TRBJ2-3	CGGREWVDTQYF
TRBV24-1	TRBJ2-3	CATSEAGTGATDTQYF
TRBV29-1	TRBJ2-6	CSVGGKFYSGANVLTF
TRBV5-1	TRBJ2-2	CASSLTFSGGDYSGELFF
TRBV7-9	TRBJ2-1	CASSGSQGMTYNEQFF
TRBV5-1	TRBJ1-1	CASKEGNTEAFF
TRBV5-1	TRBJ2-5	CASSLAGTGVQETQYF
TRBV3-1	TRBJ2-5	CASSQEVGSETQYF
TRBV10-3	TRBJ2-3	CAISESRARVEDTQYF
TRBV4-2	TRBJ2-2	CASSQETSAVTGELFF
TRBV5-1	TRBJ1-1	CASRRLGTMNTEAFF
TRBV7-3	TRBJ2-1	CASSPGRERGFGQFF
TRBV20-1	TRBJ1-2	CSASRTESDYGYTF
TRBV5-1	TRBJ2-2	CASSRPQSTGELFF
TRBV28	TRBJ2-4	CASSFSGSRNIQYF
TRBV4-1	TRBJ2-6	CASSQIPMAGANVLTF
TRBV12-3/TRBV12-4	TRBJ2-1	CASSFISGTYNEQFF
TRBV5-1	TRBJ2-1	CASSLVQEGEQFF
TRBV10-3	TRBJ2-5	CAISESWETQYF
TRBV20-1	TRBJ1-1	CSAKQGAGNTEAFF
TRBV21-1	TRBJ2-1	CASSNFDRGTYNEQFF
TRBV29-1	TRBJ2-1	CSVLETRYNEQFF
TRBV12-3/TRBV12-4	TRBJ1-6	CASRPTGDNSPLHF
TRBV3-1	TRBJ2-2	CASRSPPGELFF
TRBV29-1	TRBJ2-1	CSTPGTKREEQFF
TRBV2	TRBJ1-5	CASSDAAAPSPQHF
TRBV12-3/TRBV12-4	TRBJ1-2	CASSLGRVSNYGYTF
TRBV20-1	TRBJ1-2	CSARGFSEPQYCTF
TRBV11-2	TRBJ1-1	CASQQGTDTEAFF
TRBV5-1	TRBJ2-5	CASTGEQETQYF
TRBV12-3/TRBV12-4	TRBJ1-1	CASSYEGFTEAFF
TRBV28	TRBJ2-3	CASRGGTGSPTDTQYF
TRBV6-1	TRBJ2-1	CASSQHGLAGVPKSAYNEQFF
TRBV6-1	TRBJ2-2	CASSEGSGTGNTGELFF
TRBV4-1	TRBJ2-2	CASSQGTTNTGELFF
TRBV29-1	TRBJ1-2	CSVAADLIGYTF
TRBV5-1	TRBJ2-1	CASRTGTNRYNEQFF
TRBV12-3/TRBV12-4	TRBJ1-5	CASSFYTGGVSNQPQHF
TRBV20-1	TRBJ1-6	CSARDWAGGANSPLHF
TRBV12-3/TRBV12-4	TRBJ1-2	CASSLVAGQAYF
TRBV12-3/TRBV12-4	TRBJ2-1	CASSPRGAIYNEQFF
TRBV3-1	TRBJ2-1	CASSRLAGGTEQFF
TRBV30	TRBJ2-1	CAWSGGRNTEQFF
TRBV6-1	TRBJ2-1	CASSQIAGGLAYEQFF
TRBV20-1	TRBJ1-2	CSADNGWEANYGYTF
TRBV28	TRBJ1-5	CASRGRDRYRQPQHF
TRBV11-1	TRBJ2-2	CASSLARGYLGVAGELFF
TRBV19	TRBJ1-1	CASRDRTLNTEAFF
TRBV11-3	TRBJ2-5	CASSRGGNKETQYF